The clone carrying this TCR beta chain appeared once. This entry comes from a study of blood T cell repertoires in COVID-19. The CDR3 loop spans 14 amino acids. CDR1 and CDR2 from the germline V gene are LNHDA and SQIVND (reference sequence). V lost 9 bases and J 1 base, leaving 15 bases between the germline ends. Only in-frame clones appear in the TCRdb table, and some are missing; sequencing was by immunoSEQ multiplex PCR. The sample has some 320,000 clones; more than 90% are singletons. Participants had their cohort set by participant-reported clinical history. The sequence was collected from a man aged 60-69 years who had recovered from COVID-19. What was sequenced was PBMCs or T cells enriched from blood (not recorded which). The chain uses TRBV19 and TRBJ1-1; D might be TRBD1 (5 bases). CDR3 loop: CASETGRPNTEAFF. Written as DNA, the CDR3 is TGTGCCAGCGAAACAGGACGGCCGAACACTGAAGCTTTCTTT.